The clone carrying this T cell receptor beta chain was found a few times. The antigen is undetermined. A TCRbeta library incorporating unique molecular identifiers was prepared. Each CDR3 protein is one row after TCRdb ran MiXCR on the PCR reads. The sample contains around 250,000 distinct CDR3 sequences, roughly 26% of which appear only once. CDR1 is MNHNS, CDR2 SASEGT, per germline. The CDR3 consists of 17 residues. J gave up 4 bases and V 5 bases, and 5 bases lay outside the gene matches. The sample belongs to a study of T-cell reconstitution after alpha-beta-depleted transplantation in children. Overall study results and limits: There were some patients whose high TCRbeta diversity at day 60 came from surviving recipient T cells and thymic progenitors. Newly produced T cells mostly provided counts and TCRbeta diversity after one year, as hyperexpanded clones declined. Reportedly, roughly two months post-transplant, alpha-beta T cells arose from several hundred expanded graft clones.

V gene TRBV6-1 combines with J gene TRBJ2-1; TRBD2 matches at 16 bases. The sample in question was PBMCs, obtained before TCRalphabeta/CD19-depleted stem cell transplant. The receptor comes from a girl aged 2-10 years with Fanconi anemia, due to receive a stem cell transplant. The CDR3 is CASSPGLAGGPYNEQFF. The CDR3 region has the DNA TGTGCCAGCAGTCCGGGACTAGCGGGGGGGCCTTACAATGAGCAGTTCTTC.